The 21 T cell receptor beta chains below come from one sample, sequenced in a study of blood T cells in healthy people across ages. The second PCR ran about 6 to 12 cycles with a sample-barcoded 5' primer and J-beta primers. TCRdb passed the 5' RACE reads through MiXCR, listing each CDR3 protein once. Counted here are hundreds of thousands of distinct CDR3 sequences, more than 55% occurring once; the ten biggest clones make up about a quarter. The sample was blood. These receptors originate from a man aged 35 to 55 in good health.

The chain joins TRBV20-1 to TRBJ1-1; tentative D call: TRBD1 (6 bases). V lost 0 bases, J lost 7 bases, and 21 bases lay in between. CDR3 length equals 16 residues. CDR1 is DFQATT and CDR2 is SNEGSKA in the germline V gene (reference sequence). The CDR3 region has the DNA TGCAGTGCTAGAGATATGCGGTTGGGGGGGGCGGGTGAAGCTTTCTTT. As protein: CSARDMRLGGAGEAFF.

J is TRBJ2-5 and V is TRBV7-9; D is possibly TRBD2 (6 bases). Trimming cost V 3 bases and J 5 bases, with 22 bases left between them. CDR1 is SEHNR, CDR2 FQNEAQ, per germline (reference sequence). CDR3 length: 17 residues. The DNA of the CDR3 is TGTGCCAGCAGCTTGGCTGCTCCCTTTGGAGGGCAGGAGACCCAGTACTTC. Protein product: CASSLAAPFGGQETQYF.

This clonotype appeared a few times. J is TRBJ1-2 and V is TRBV29-1; D unclear. V lost 7 bases and J 4 bases, leaving 10 bases between the germline ends. The germline V gene encodes CDR1 SQVTM and CDR2 ANQGSEA. The CDR3 covers 11 residues. The CDR3 protein is CSAEGVYGYTF. CDR3 DNA: TGCAGCGCCGAGGGTGTCTATGGCTACACCTTC.

The chain couples TRBV25-1 to TRBJ1-5, with a tentative D call TRBD1 (5 bases). The V end lost 6 bases, the J end lost 5 bases, and 14 bases lay between the germline ends. Germline loops: CDR1 MGHDK, CDR2 SYGVNS. CDR3 length equals 14 residues. CDR3 residues: CASRQAGLDQPQHF. The CDR3 DNA follows: TGTGCCAGCAGGCAGGCAGGGTTAGATCAGCCCCAGCATTTT.

V and J are TRBV28 and TRBJ2-5, with TRBD2 matching over 13 bases. The V gene's germline CDR1 is MDHEN and CDR2 SYDVKM. V was pared by 6 bases and J by 8 bases, with 9 bases of the junction left unmatched. CDR3 length: 15 amino acids. This CDR3 is CASRRTSGGDRTQYF. CDR3 coding DNA: TGTGCCAGCAGGCGCACTAGCGGGGGGGACCGCACCCAGTACTTC.

The chain combines TRBV5-1 with TRBJ1-1; D unclear. The CDR3 length is 15 residues. Germline V gene sequence: CDR1 SGHRS, CDR2 YFSETQ. Trimming stripped 1 base from V and 3 bases from J, with 13 bases between. The CDR3 reads CASSLSPESHTEAFF. In nucleotides, the CDR3 is TGCGCCAGCAGCTTGTCCCCAGAATCCCACACTGAAGCTTTCTTT.

This clonotype was observed a handful of times. This chain joins TRBV7-2 and TRBJ2-3, with D perhaps matching TRBD2 (5 bases). The CDR3 is 16 residues long. Per germline, CDR1 SGHTA and CDR2 FQGNSA. The V end lost 5 bases, the J end lost 1 base, and 16 bases lay between the germline ends. The CDR3 here is CASSPRSGLRTDTQYF. The CDR3 DNA reads as TGTGCCAGCAGCCCTCGAAGCGGCCTCCGCACAGATACGCAGTATTTT. Based on the CDR3 plus reference TRBV7-2 and TRBJ2-3, the full variable domain is GAGVSQSPSNKVTEKGKDVELRCDPISGHTALYWYRQSLGQGLEFLIYFQGNSAPDKSGLPSDRFSAERTGGSVSTLTIQRTQQEDSAVYLCASSPRSGLRTDTQYFGPGTRLTVL.

This clonotype has only a few counts. The chain has TRBV20-1 and TRBJ1-5; TRBD1 matches 9 bases. CDR3 size: 15 residues. The J segment lost 7 bases and the V segment lost 2 bases, leaving 9 bases of the junction unmatched. Germline CDR1 and CDR2: DFQATT and SNEGSKA (reference sequence). CDR3 loop: CSARPPRTGEQPQHF. The CDR3 region has the DNA TGCAGTGCTAGACCTCCCCGGACAGGGGAACAGCCCCAGCATTTT.

This sequence joins TRBV12-3 or TRBV12-4 and TRBJ1-3; D is possibly TRBD1 (5 bases). Trimming stripped 8 bases from V and 0 bases from J, with 20 bases between. The CDR3 consists of 17 residues. CDR3 residues: CASGPPGGRLSGNTIYF. The CDR3 nucleotides are TGTGCCAGCGGACCCCCGGGGGGACGACTCTCTGGAAACACCATATATTTT.

The chain employs TRBV2 and TRBJ2-6; 10 bases are a match to TRBD1. The CDR3 has 16 amino acids. CDR1 and CDR2 (germline): SNHLY, FYNNEI. The V and J ends lost 9 bases and 4 bases, in that order; junction bases with no gene match: 9. CDR3 DNA: TGTGCCAGTTCAAAGACAGGGGGCGCCGGGGCCAACGTCCTGACTTTC. It yields the protein CASSKTGGAGANVLTF. The full variable domain, its missing parts supplied by reference TRBV2 and TRBJ2-6, is EPEVTQTPSHQVTQMGQEVILRCVPISNHLYFYWYRQILGQKVEFLVSFYNNEISEKSEIFDDQFSVERPDGSNFTLKIRSTKLEDSAMYFCASSKTGGAGANVLTFGAGSRLTVL.

This sequence joins TRBV24-1 and TRBJ2-1; TRBD1 might be the D (6 bases). Germline V lookup: CDR1 KGHDR, CDR2 SFDVKD. The CDR3 loop spans 16 amino acids. The V end was cut by 2 bases, the J end by 0 bases, with 10 bases between. The chain's CDR3 is CATSDSAGDSYNEQFF. CDR3 nucleotide sequence: TGTGCCACCAGTGATTCGGCAGGGGACTCCTACAATGAGCAGTTCTTC.

The chain combines TRBV4-1 with TRBJ2-1; 8 bases map to TRBD2. V was pared by 4 bases and J by 7 bases, with 12 bases of the junction left unmatched. This CDR3 spans 16 amino acids. Per germline, CDR1 MGHRA and CDR2 YSYEKL. DNA of the CDR3: TGCGCCAGCAGCCCAATAGCGGGACTGATTCATAATGAGCAGTTCTTC. Its translation: CASSPIAGLIHNEQFF.

At least ten counts were recorded for this clonotype. The V and J genes are TRBV25-1 and TRBJ1-5; 8 nucleotides match TRBD1. CDR3 length: 19 amino acids. Germline lookup yields CDR1 MGHDK and CDR2 SYGVNS. V dropped 3 bases and J dropped 0; count of bases not matched to a gene: 13. In DNA, the CDR3 is TGTGCCAGCAGTGAGAACAGGGGGGACAGACCAGATAGCAATCAGCCCCAGCATTTT. Its protein product is CASSENRGDRPDSNQPQHF. Complete variable domain (other parts from reference TRBV25-1 and TRBJ1-5): EADIYQTPRYLVIGTGKKITLECSQTMGHDKMYWYQQDPGMELHLIHYSYGVNSTEKGDLSSESTVSRIRTEHFPLTLESARPSHTSQYLCASSENRGDRPDSNQPQHFGDGTRLSIL.

The chain's CDR3 is CASSRASGSFVTNEQYF. CDR3 sequence (DNA): TGCGCCAGCAGCCGGGCTAGCGGGAGTTTCGTCACCAATGAGCAGTACTTC. This chain links TRBV4-1 with TRBJ2-7, with 10 bases fitting TRBD2. Trimming at V came to 4 bases and at J to 7 bases, leaving 16 bases not matched to a gene. The length of the CDR3 is 17 residues. Per germline, CDR1 MGHRA and CDR2 YSYEKL.

This clonotype was counted once. This chain links TRBV6-1 with TRBJ2-7; 12 bases match TRBD2. Per the germline V gene, CDR1 is MNHNS and CDR2 is SASEGT. V lost 4 bases and J lost 4; bases outside the gene matches: 8. The CDR3 is made up of 16 amino acids. This chain's CDR3 is CASSVPTSGSGYEQYF. The CDR3 coding sequence is TGTGCCAGCAGTGTTCCGACTAGCGGGAGTGGATACGAGCAGTACTTC.

The chain uses TRBV28 and TRBJ2-2; D not resolved. Germline CDR1 and CDR2: MDHEN and SYDVKM. The CDR3 is made up of 14 amino acids. V lost 2 bases and J lost 7, with 11 bases in between. CDR3 nucleotides: TGTGCCAGCAGTTTAGGGTACCGTGGCGGGGAGCTGTTTTTT. Amino acid sequence: CASSLGYRGGELFF.

About this clonotype: Being one base from a much bigger clone, this may be a read error. The J gene is TRBJ2-1, the V gene TRBV7-2; 11 bases agree with TRBD2. The junction had 10 bases not matched to a gene; V was cut back by 5 bases and J by 10 bases. Germline V gene sequence: CDR1 SGHTA, CDR2 FQGNSA. The CDR3 runs 15 residues. CDR3 in DNA: TGTGCCAGCAGCGACACTAGCGGGGGAACCTACGAGCAGTTCTTC. Translation: CASSDTSGGTYEQFF.

J is TRBJ1-1 and V is TRBV12-3 or TRBV12-4; 7 nucleotides match TRBD1. The CDR3 runs 11 residues. V gave up 5 bases and J gave up 11 bases; unmatched junction bases: 5. For the CDR3, the DNA is TGTGCCAGCAGTATTGGGACAGTGGCTTTCTTT. Residues: CASSIGTVAFF.

The table lists this clonotype with a few counts. The chain recombines TRBV7-9 with TRBJ1-5, with 8 positions matching TRBD1. The germline gives CDR1 SEHNR, CDR2 FQNEAQ (reference sequence). V was clipped by 2 bases and J by 3 bases; unmatched bases: 3. This CDR3 contains 15 residues. The CDR3 region is CASSLQGADNQPQHF. CDR3 coding DNA: TGTGCCAGCAGCTTACAGGGGGCAGACAATCAGCCCCAGCATTTT.

The CDR3 is CASSVGNSGGLTDTQYF. CDR3 nucleotide sequence: TGTGCCAGCAGCGTAGGTAATAGCGGGGGGCTCACAGATACGCAGTATTTT. This rearrangement joins TRBV9 to TRBJ2-3, with 10 bases fitting TRBD2. The CDR3 is made up of 17 amino acids. With 0 bases clipped from V and 2 bases from J, the junction kept 6 bases outside the gene matches. CDR1 and CDR2 from the germline V gene are SGDLS and YYNGEE.

This sequence joins TRBV28 and TRBJ2-5; perhaps D is TRBD1 or TRBD2 (6 bases each). The CDR3 spans 15 residues. Between the trimmed V and J ends, which lost 6 bases and 5 bases, there was a span of 19 bases. Germline-derived CDR1 and CDR2 are MDHEN and SYDVKM. The CDR3 sequence: CASRTLQGGGETQYF. The CDR3 nucleotides read TGTGCCAGCAGGACCCTACAGGGAGGTGGGGAGACCCAGTACTTC.